This TCR beta chain was identified during a study of T cells in Graves' hyperthyroidism and ophthalmopathy. Points from the study as a whole: Ophthalmopathy was identified by the model a median around 6.9 months ahead of onset.

The CDR3 runs to 17 residues. V shed 2 bases, J shed 4 bases, and the junction held 6 bases outside the gene matches. Per germline, CDR1 MNHNS and CDR2 SASEGT. This clonotype has a count of ten or more. Antigen: not known. Uncontrolled infection, other autoimmune disease, pregnancy or lactation excluded patients. Every diagnosis used clinical symptoms, serum thyroxine and TRAb, thyroid ultrasound and orbital computed tomography. Using RNA transcripts as the source, TCR beta CDR3 regions were amplified. A set of HTBI primers served as the primers for a first-round RT-PCR of the TCR CDR3. TCRdb fed the multiplex PCR reads into MiXCR, producing one record per CDR3 protein. This sample has about 720,000 distinct CDR3 sequences, with approximately 18% found just once.

V and J are TRBV6-1 and TRBJ2-1; 12 bases align to TRBD2. The sequence came from a woman in her 50s with Graves' hyperthyroidism that later progressed to Graves' ophthalmopathy. Sample: blood. CDR3 amino acids: CASSESFGTSGYNEQFF. The DNA of the CDR3 is TGTGCCAGCAGTGAAAGTTTTGGGACTAGCGGGTACAATGAGCAGTTCTTC.